This T cell receptor (beta chain) came from a study of T-cell reconstitution after alpha-beta-depleted transplantation in children. Regarding the study as a whole: Most T-cell counts and diversity one year after the transplant came from T cells that were newly produced. By about two months after transplant, alpha-beta T cells reportedly arose from several hundred graft clones that had expanded. Recipient T cells and thymic progenitors that survived gave rise to the high TCRbeta diversity observed at day 60 in some patients.

This clonotype has at least ten counts. Its target is unknown. This sample's TCRbeta library carried unique molecular identifier barcodes. TCRdb reanalysed the PCR reads using MiXCR and keeps one entry per CDR3 protein. The sample has fewer than 750,000 distinct CDR3 sequences, more than 20% seen once. The ends were cut back, 1 base at V and 1 base at J, with 10 bases in the middle. Germline assignment: CDR1 LGHNA and CDR2 YNFKEQ. This CDR3 spans 15 amino acids. The sequence came from a boy younger than two who had a stem cell transplant for acute myeloid leukemia, so the T cells may come from the graft donor. Sequenced material: PBMCs, mostly from graft donor cells, taken 360 days after TCRalphabeta/CD19-depleted stem cell transplant. V gene TRBV4-2 combines with J gene TRBJ1-1; D gene uncertain. The DNA of the CDR3 is TGTGCCAGCAGCCAAGGTGGGCTCGGGAACACTGAAGCTTTCTTT. The encoded protein is CASSQGGLGNTEAFF.